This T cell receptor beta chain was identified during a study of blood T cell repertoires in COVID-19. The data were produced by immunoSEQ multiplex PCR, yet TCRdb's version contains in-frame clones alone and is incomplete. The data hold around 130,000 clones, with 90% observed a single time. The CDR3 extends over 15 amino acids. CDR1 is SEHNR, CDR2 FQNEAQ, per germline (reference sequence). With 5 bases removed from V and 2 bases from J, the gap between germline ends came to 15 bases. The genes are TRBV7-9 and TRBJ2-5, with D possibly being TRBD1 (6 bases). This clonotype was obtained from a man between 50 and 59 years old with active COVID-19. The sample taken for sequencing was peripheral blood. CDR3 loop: CASSPGQFLQETQYF. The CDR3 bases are TGTGCCAGCAGCCCCGGACAGTTCCTACAAGAGACCCAGTACTTC.